The next 10 T cell receptor beta chains were all read from a single sample in a study of T-cell memory formation after mild COVID-19. TCRdb passed the 5' RACE reads through MiXCR, listing each CDR3 protein once. The repertoire holds 450,000 or so distinct CDR3 sequences, with about 23% as singletons. Sequenced input: PBMCs or a T cell subset sorted from them (not recorded which). The receptors come from an adult woman who had mild COVID-19 (a few samples of this study predate the infection). Cell type and time point are not known.

Only a few counts were recorded for this clonotype. The genes are TRBV4-1 and TRBJ1-1; D unclear. Germline CDR1 is MGHRA and CDR2 is YSYEKL. The CDR3 length is 16 residues. Trimming stripped 3 bases from V and 1 base from J, with 15 bases between. Here the CDR3 DNA reads TGCGCCAGCAGCCAGCGACGTGGTCGGGGGAACACTGAAGCTTTCTTT. It specifies CASSQRRGRGNTEAFF.

This chain connects TRBV20-1 to TRBJ2-5; D is uncertain. This CDR3 region has 11 residues. Trimming took off 4 bases at V and 5 bases at J, with 8 bases between the two ends. CDR1 is DFQATT and CDR2 is SNEGSKA in the germline V gene (reference sequence). CDR3 sequence (DNA): TGCAGTGCTATGAAGTCCGAGACCCAGTACTTC. This sequence encodes CSAMKSETQYF.

This clonotype was picked up a small number of times. This rearrangement joins TRBV6-1 to TRBJ1-2, with 9 bases identical to TRBD1. Germline CDR1 and CDR2: MNHNS and SASEGT. Trimming removed 4 bases from V and 8 bases from J; junction bases left unmatched: 11. The CDR3 is 15 amino acids. The CDR3 DNA reads TGTGCCAGCAGTGCTACTACAGGGGGCGCGGAAGGCTACACCTTC. Encoded protein: CASSATTGGAEGYTF.

This clonotype was recorded a few times. This sequence joins TRBV18 and TRBJ2-5, with D hard to call. Trimming stripped 1 base from V and 2 bases from J, with 5 bases between. The CDR3 is 13 residues long. CDR1 and CDR2 from the germline V gene are KGHSH and LQKENI. CDR3: CASSPRPQETQYF. CDR3 DNA sequence: TGTGCCAGCTCACCACGTCCTCAAGAGACCCAGTACTTC.

This chain links TRBV7-2 with TRBJ1-1, with D unclear. Between the trimmed V and J ends, which lost 2 bases and 5 bases, there was a span of 9 bases. Germline CDR1 SGHTA, CDR2 FQGNSA. The CDR3 contains 13 residues. The CDR3, as DNA: TGTGCCAGCAGCTTACTTACGGGGACTGAAGCTTTCTTT. Its protein product is CASSLLTGTEAFF.

The rearrangement uses TRBV10-3 and TRBJ2-7, with a weak D call TRBD2 (5 bases). Germline assignment: CDR1 ENHRY and CDR2 SYGVKD. This CDR3 is built from 12 residues. V gave up 7 bases and J gave up 5 bases, with 12 bases separating them. The CDR3 sequence: CAIMAAEDEQYF. As DNA, the CDR3 is TGTGCCATCATGGCGGCGGAGGACGAGCAGTACTTC.

The sample holds many counts of this clonotype. The chain combines TRBV18 with TRBJ2-5; D remains ambiguous. This CDR3 comprises 12 residues. In germline, CDR1 is KGHSH, CDR2 LQKENI. V was shortened by 8 bases and J by 4 bases, with 11 bases between the two germline ends. The CDR3 loop is CASSPPGETQYF. The DNA of the CDR3 is TGTGCCAGCAGCCCCCCGGGAGAGACCCAGTACTTC. Complete variable domain (other parts from reference TRBV18 and TRBJ2-5): NAGVMQNPRHLVRRRGQEARLRCSPMKGHSHVYWYRQLPEEGLKFMVYLQKENIIDESGMPKERFSAEFPKEGPSILRIQQVVRGDSAAYFCASSPPGETQYFGPGTRLLVL.

The V call is TRBV20-1, the J call TRBJ1-5; 11 nucleotides align to TRBD1. This CDR3 has 17 amino acids. Germline CDR1 reads DFQATT; CDR2 reads SNEGSKA (reference sequence). The V and J ends lost 3 bases and 7 bases, in that order; junction bases with no gene match: 14. CDR3 in DNA: TGCAGTGCTAGTATGGCGGGACAGGGGGTAACGAAACAGCCCCAGCATTTT. This codes for CSASMAGQGVTKQPQHF.

This clonotype was detected only a few times. The chain carries TRBV6-6 and TRBJ2-1; maybe TRBD2 (6 bases). The V end was cut by 2 bases, the J end by 0 bases, with 11 bases between. CDR1 MNHNY and CDR2 SVGAGI come from the germline V gene (reference sequence). There are 16 residues in the CDR3. The chain's CDR3 is CASSYGRGHSYNEQFF. CDR3 DNA: TGTGCCAGCAGTTACGGGCGGGGCCACTCCTACAATGAGCAGTTCTTC.

V and J are TRBV5-1 and TRBJ2-3; weak D call: TRBD2 (5 bases). This CDR3 spans 16 amino acids. V lost 0 bases to trimming and J lost 4 bases, with 15 bases between them. CDR1 is SGHRS, CDR2 YFSETQ, per germline. CDR3 DNA: TGCGCCAGCAGCTTGGCGAGGGTGGCGAGTGCAGATACGCAGTATTTT. Its translation: CASSLARVASADTQYF.